Described below is a single T cell receptor (beta chain) sequence and its context. This entry comes from a study of early T cells in non-severe SARS-CoV-2 infection. This CDR3 region has 15 residues. Looked up from germline, CDR1 is DFQATT and CDR2 is SNEGSKA (reference sequence). V shed 3 bases, J shed 5 bases, and the junction held 8 bases outside the gene matches. MiXCR was run by TCRdb on the 5' RACE reads, yielding one entry per CDR3 protein. This sample has around 88,000 distinct CDR3 sequences, with roughly 14% found just once. The source material was whole blood. This clonotype was sampled from an adult who was a healthcare worker with PCR-confirmed SARS-CoV-2 infection or an uninfected control (not recorded which). The V and J genes are TRBV20-1 and TRBJ2-3; 10 bases are a match to TRBD2. Written as DNA, the CDR3 is TGCAGTGCTAGGAGTCTAGCGGGAGCAGTAGATACGCAGTATTTT. Translating gives CSARSLAGAVDTQYF.